This T cell receptor (beta chain) was identified during a study of regulatory T cells in long-lasting Graves disease. Trimming took off 3 bases at V and 7 bases at J, with 19 bases between the two ends. The CDR3 extends over 14 amino acids. Germline V gene lookup returns CDR1 GTSNPN and CDR2 SVGIG (reference sequence). Time point in this sample: newly diagnosed GD, antithyroid drugs for less than 3 months. After RNA was extracted from PBMCs, the TCR library was made from it. CDR3-region Arm-PCR and iRepertoire HTBI primers produced the TCR beta libraries. One entry per CDR3 protein results from TCRdb running MiXCR on the multiplex PCR reads. The sample lists about 560,000 distinct CDR3 sequences, about 16% seen once, with 12% in the top ten. This clonotype was picked up many times. Separately, the same data were catalogued under a study of T cells in Graves' hyperthyroidism and ophthalmopathy.

Source: peripheral blood mononuclear cells (PBMCs), taken at new diagnosis, from a patient treated with antithyroid drugs. This sequence originates from a man aged 18 to 35 with Graves disease. The chain carries TRBV30 and TRBJ2-7, with a possible D match to TRBD2 (5 bases). The CDR3: CAWSTGIPSMEQYF. The DNA of the CDR3 is TGTGCCTGGAGCACCGGGATCCCCTCTATGGAGCAGTACTTC. Combining the CDR3 with reference TRBV30 and TRBJ2-7 gives the whole variable domain SQTIHQWPATLVQPVGSPLSLECTVEGTSNPNLYWYRQAAGRGLQLLFYSVGIGQISSEVPQNLSASRPQDRQFILSSKKLLLSDSGFYLCAWSTGIPSMEQYFGPGTRLTVT.